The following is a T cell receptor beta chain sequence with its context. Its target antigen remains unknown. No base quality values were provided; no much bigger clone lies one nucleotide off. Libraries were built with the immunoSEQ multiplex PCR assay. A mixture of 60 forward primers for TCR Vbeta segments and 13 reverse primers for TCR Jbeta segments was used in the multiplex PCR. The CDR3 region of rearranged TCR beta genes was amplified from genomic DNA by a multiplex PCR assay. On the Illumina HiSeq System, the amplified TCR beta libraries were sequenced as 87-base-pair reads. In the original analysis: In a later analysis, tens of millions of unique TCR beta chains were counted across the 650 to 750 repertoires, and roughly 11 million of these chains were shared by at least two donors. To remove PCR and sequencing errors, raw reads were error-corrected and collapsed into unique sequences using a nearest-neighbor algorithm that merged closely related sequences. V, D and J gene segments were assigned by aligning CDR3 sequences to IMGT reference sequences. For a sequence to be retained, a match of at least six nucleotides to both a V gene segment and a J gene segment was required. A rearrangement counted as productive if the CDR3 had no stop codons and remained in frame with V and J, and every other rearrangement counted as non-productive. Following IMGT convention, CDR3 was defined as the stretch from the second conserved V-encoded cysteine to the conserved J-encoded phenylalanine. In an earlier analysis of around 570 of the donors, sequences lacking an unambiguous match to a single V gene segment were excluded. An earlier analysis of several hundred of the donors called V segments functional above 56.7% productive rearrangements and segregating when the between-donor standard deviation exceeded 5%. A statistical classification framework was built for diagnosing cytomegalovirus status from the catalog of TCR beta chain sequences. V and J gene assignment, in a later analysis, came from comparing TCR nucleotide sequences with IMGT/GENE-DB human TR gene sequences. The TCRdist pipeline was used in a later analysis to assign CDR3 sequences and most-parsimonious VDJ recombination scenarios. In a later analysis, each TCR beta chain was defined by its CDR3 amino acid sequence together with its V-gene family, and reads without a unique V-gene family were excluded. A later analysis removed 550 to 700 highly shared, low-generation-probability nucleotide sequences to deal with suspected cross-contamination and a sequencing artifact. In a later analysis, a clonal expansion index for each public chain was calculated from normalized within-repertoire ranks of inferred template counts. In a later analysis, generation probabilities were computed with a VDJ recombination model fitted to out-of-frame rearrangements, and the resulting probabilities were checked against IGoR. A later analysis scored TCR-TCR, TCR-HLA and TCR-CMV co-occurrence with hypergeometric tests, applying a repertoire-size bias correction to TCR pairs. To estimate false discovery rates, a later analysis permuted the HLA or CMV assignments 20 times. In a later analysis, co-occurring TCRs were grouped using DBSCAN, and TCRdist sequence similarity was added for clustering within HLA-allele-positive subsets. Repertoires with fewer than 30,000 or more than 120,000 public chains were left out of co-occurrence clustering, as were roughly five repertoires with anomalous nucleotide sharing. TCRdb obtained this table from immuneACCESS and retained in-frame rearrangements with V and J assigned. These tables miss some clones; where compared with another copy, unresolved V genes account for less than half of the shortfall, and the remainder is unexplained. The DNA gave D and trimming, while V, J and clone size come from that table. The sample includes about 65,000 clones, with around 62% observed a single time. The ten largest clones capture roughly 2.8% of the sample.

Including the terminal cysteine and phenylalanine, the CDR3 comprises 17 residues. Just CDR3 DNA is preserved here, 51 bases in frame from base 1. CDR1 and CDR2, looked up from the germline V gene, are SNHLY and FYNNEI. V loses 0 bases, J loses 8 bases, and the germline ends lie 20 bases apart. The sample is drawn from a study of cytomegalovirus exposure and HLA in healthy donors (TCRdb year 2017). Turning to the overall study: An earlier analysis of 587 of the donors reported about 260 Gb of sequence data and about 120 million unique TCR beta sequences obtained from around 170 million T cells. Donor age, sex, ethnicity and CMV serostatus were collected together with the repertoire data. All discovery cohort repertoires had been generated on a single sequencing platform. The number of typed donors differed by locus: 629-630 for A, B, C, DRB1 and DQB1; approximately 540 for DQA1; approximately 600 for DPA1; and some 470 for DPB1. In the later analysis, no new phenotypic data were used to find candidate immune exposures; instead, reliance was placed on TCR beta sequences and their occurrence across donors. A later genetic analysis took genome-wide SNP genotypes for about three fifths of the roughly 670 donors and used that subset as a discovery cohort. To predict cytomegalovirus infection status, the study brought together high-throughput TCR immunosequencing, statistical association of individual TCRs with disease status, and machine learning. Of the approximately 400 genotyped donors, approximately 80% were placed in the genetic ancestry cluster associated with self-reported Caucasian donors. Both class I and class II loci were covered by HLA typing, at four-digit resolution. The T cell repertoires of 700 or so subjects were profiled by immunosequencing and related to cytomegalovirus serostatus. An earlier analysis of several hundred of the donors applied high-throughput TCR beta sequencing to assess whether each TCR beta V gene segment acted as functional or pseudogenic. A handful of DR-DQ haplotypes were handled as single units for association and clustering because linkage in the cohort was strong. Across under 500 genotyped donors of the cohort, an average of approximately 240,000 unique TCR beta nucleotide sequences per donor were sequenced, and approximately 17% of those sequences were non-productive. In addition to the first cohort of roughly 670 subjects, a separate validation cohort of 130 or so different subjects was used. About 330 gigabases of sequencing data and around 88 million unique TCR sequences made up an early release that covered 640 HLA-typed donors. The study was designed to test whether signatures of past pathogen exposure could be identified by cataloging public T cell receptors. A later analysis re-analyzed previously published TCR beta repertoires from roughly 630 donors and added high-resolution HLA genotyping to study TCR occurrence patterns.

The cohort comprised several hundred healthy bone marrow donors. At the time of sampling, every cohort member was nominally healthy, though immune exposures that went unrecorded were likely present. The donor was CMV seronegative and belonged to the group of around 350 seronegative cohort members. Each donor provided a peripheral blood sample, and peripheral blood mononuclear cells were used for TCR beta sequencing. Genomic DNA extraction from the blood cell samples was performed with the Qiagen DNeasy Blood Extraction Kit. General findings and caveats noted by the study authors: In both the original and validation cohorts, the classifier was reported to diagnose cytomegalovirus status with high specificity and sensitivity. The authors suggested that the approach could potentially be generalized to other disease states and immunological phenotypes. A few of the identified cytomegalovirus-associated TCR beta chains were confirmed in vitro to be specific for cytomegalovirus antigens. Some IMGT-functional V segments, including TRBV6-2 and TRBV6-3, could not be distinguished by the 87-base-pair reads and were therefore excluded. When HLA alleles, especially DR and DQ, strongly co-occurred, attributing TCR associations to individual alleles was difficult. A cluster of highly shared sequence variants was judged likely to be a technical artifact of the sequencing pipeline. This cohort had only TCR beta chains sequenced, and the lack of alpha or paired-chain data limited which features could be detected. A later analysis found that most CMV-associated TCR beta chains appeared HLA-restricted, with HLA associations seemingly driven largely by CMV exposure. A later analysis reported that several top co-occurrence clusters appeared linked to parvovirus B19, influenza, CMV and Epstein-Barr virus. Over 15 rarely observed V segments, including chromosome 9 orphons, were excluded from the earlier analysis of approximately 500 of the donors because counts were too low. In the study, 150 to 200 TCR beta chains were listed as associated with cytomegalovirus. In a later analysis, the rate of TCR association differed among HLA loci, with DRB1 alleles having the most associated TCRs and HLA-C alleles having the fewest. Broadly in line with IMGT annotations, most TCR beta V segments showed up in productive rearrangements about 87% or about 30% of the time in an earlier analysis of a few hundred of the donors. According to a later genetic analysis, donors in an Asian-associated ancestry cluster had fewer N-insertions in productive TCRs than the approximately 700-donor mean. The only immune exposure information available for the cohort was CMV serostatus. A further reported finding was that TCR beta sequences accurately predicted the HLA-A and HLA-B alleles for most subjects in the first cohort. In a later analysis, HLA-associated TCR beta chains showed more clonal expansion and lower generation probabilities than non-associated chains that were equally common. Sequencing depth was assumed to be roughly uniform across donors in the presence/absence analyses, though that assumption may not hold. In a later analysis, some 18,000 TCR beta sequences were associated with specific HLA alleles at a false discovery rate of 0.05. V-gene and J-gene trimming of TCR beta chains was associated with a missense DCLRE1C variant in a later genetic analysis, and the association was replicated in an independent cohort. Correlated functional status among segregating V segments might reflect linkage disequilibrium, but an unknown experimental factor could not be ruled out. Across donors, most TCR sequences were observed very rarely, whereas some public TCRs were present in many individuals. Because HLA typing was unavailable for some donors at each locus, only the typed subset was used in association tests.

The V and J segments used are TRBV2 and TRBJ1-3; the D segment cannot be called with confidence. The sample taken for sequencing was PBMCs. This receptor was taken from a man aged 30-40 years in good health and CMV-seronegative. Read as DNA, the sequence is TGTGCCAGCAGTGAAGCACAGTATGTGACAACATGGGACACCATATATTTT. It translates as CASSEAQYVTTWDTIYF.